Shown below are 27 T cell receptor beta chains from a single sample sequenced in a study of T cells after yellow fever vaccination. MiXCR was run by TCRdb on the 5' RACE reads, yielding one entry per CDR3 protein. Found here are 250,000 to 400,000 distinct CDR3 sequences, roughly 4.3% of them singletons; the top ten hold roughly 21%. The starting material was PBMCs, obtained 15 days after the yellow fever booster vaccination. The origin of the receptors is a man between 18 and 29 years old who received the YFV17D yellow fever vaccine.

This clonotype has more than one count but fewer than ten. The V and J genes are TRBV7-9 and TRBJ1-5; D may be TRBD1 (6 bases). Between the trimmed V and J ends, which lost 2 bases and 5 bases, there was a span of 13 bases. Germline lookup yields CDR1 SEHNR and CDR2 FQNEAQ (reference sequence). This CDR3 region has 15 residues. The CDR3 reads CASSLFAGADQPQHF. CDR3 in DNA: TGTGCCAGCAGCTTATTTGCAGGGGCCGATCAGCCCCAGCATTTT.

This clonotype was seen ten or more times. The chain joins TRBV18 to TRBJ2-2; D is unclear. Trimming left V 4 bases short and J 6 bases short, with 9 bases between. Germline-derived CDR1 and CDR2 are KGHSH and LQKENI. The CDR3 is 13 amino acids. This CDR3 is CASSLPFPGELFF. The CDR3 nucleotides read TGTGCCAGCTCACTCCCGTTCCCCGGGGAGCTGTTTTTT.

This clonotype has a count of ten or more. The chain has TRBV4-1 and TRBJ2-5; TRBD2 might be the D (5 bases). Looked up from germline, CDR1 is MGHRA and CDR2 is YSYEKL. Trimming cost V 0 bases and J 5 bases, with 10 bases left between them. This CDR3 contains 14 residues. CDR3 DNA: TGCGCCAGCAGCCAAGATCAGAGGGTGGAGACCCAGTACTTC. This sequence encodes CASSQDQRVETQYF.

This sequence joins TRBV7-9 and TRBJ2-5; 9 bases fit TRBD1. CDR1 is SEHNR and CDR2 is FQNEAQ in the germline V gene (reference sequence). The CDR3 contains 16 residues. V lost 5 bases, J lost 5 bases, and 12 bases stayed unmatched. DNA of the CDR3: TGTGCCAGCAGCCCGATACAGGGGGCTTTAGGGGAGACCCAGTACTTC. Protein: CASSPIQGALGETQYF.

This clonotype was observed many times. This sequence joins TRBV12-3 or TRBV12-4 and TRBJ2-1; 8 nucleotides align to TRBD2. J lost 8 bases, V lost 6 bases, and 15 bases had no gene match. The CDR3 runs to 16 residues. CDR3 coding DNA: TGTGCCAGCAGACCCTTTGGCGGGGGGAGGGAACATGAGCAGTTCTTC. It yields the protein CASRPFGGGREHEQFF.

The chain employs TRBV12-3 or TRBV12-4 and TRBJ1-4; perhaps TRBD1 as D (5 bases). The CDR3 consists of 14 residues. V lost 5 bases and J lost 7, with 14 bases in between. The CDR3 sequence: CASSALGGVEKLFF. In nucleotides, the CDR3 is TGTGCCAGCAGTGCCTTGGGGGGAGTTGAAAAACTGTTTTTT.

This chain joins TRBV18 and TRBJ2-1; tentatively, D is TRBD2 (6 bases). This CDR3 is built from 14 residues. With 2 bases removed from V and 6 bases from J, the gap between germline ends came to 11 bases. Germline V gives CDR1 KGHSH, CDR2 LQKENI. For the CDR3, the DNA is TGTGCCAGCTCACCATTGCAGGAGGGCAATGAGCAGTTCTTC. Translated: CASSPLQEGNEQFF.

V is TRBV3-1 and J is TRBJ2-5, with D possibly being TRBD2 (5 bases). The germline V and J ends were trimmed by 5 bases and 7 bases, with 14 bases remaining between them. The CDR3 length is 13 residues. Per germline, CDR1 LGHDT and CDR2 YNNKEL (reference sequence). The CDR3 region has the DNA TGTGCCAGCAGCACGGCCCTCCGGGGGACCCAGTACTTC. Translated, it gives CASSTALRGTQYF.

The chain links TRBV4-3 to TRBJ1-4; 12 positions agree with TRBD1. Germline lookup yields CDR1 LGHNA and CDR2 YSLEER. J was trimmed by 8 bases and V by 1 base; bases with no gene match: 2. The CDR3 has 15 amino acids. The CDR3 sequence: CASSQGDRGHEKLFF. CDR3 nucleotide sequence: TGCGCCAGCAGCCAAGGGGACAGGGGGCACGAAAAACTGTTTTTT.

This clonotype was seen repeatedly, ten times or more. The chain couples TRBV5-1 to TRBJ2-3, with 9 bases lining up with TRBD1. This CDR3 spans 16 amino acids. The junction had 11 bases not matched to a gene; V was cut back by 4 bases and J by 5 bases. Germline assignment: CDR1 SGHRS and CDR2 YFSETQ. This CDR3 is CASSLPTGGEGDTQYF. The CDR3 nucleotides are TGCGCCAGCAGCCTCCCGACAGGGGGTGAAGGAGATACGCAGTATTTT.

This clonotype was counted ten times or more. V gene TRBV4-2 combines with J gene TRBJ1-4, with D perhaps matching TRBD1 (6 bases). The CDR3 has 16 amino acids. Germline CDR1 is LGHNA and CDR2 is YNFKEQ. The V end lost 0 bases, the J end lost 7 bases, and 15 bases lay between the germline ends. The CDR3 protein is CASSQERRGGSEKLFF. CDR3 bases: TGTGCCAGCAGCCAAGAAAGGAGAGGGGGGTCTGAAAAACTGTTTTTT.

This clonotype was counted many times. V usage is TRBV25-1 and J usage is TRBJ1-4; D uncertain. Deletions cut 3 bases from V and 8 bases from J, with 10 bases between. CDR3 length equals 13 residues. Germline V gene data show CDR1 as MGHDK and CDR2 as SYGVNS. The CDR3 region is CASSEDYSEKLFF. The DNA for the CDR3 is TGTGCCAGCAGTGAGGATTACTCCGAAAAACTGTTTTTT. The whole variable domain, remainder taken from reference TRBV25-1 and TRBJ1-4, is EADIYQTPRYLVIGTGKKITLECSQTMGHDKMYWYQQDPGMELHLIHYSYGVNSTEKGDLSSESTVSRIRTEHFPLTLESARPSHTSQYLCASSEDYSEKLFFGSGTQLSVL.

This clonotype was observed many times. The rearrangement joins TRBV6-1 to TRBJ2-7; D may be TRBD1 (5 bases). The CDR3 consists of 15 residues. The germline V gene has CDR1 MNHNS and CDR2 SASEGT. Deletions cut 1 base from V and 3 bases from J, with 13 bases between. The CDR3 region is CASSEGSGQLYEQYF. The CDR3 nucleotides read TGTGCCAGCAGTGAAGGGTCAGGGCAGCTCTACGAGCAGTACTTC.

The chain links TRBV6-6 to TRBJ1-1; TRBD1 agrees at 8 bases. The V gene's germline CDR1 is MNHNY and CDR2 SVGAGI (reference sequence). This CDR3 is built from 14 residues. V dropped 6 bases and J dropped 2; count of bases not matched to a gene: 5. CDR3 DNA sequence: TGTGCCAGCAGAAGACAGGGGACTAACACTGAAGCTTTCTTT. This translates into CASRRQGTNTEAFF.

This clonotype was seen only a few times. The chain couples TRBV18 to TRBJ2-7; tentatively, D is TRBD1 (6 bases). The CDR3 extends over 13 amino acids. V was pared by 3 bases and J by 4 bases, with 10 bases between. Germline V gives CDR1 KGHSH, CDR2 LQKENI. The CDR3 DNA reads TGTGCCAGCTCACCCAGGGGTAGATACGAGCAGTACTTC. Its protein product is CASSPRGRYEQYF. Based on the CDR3 plus reference TRBV18 and TRBJ2-7, the full variable domain is NAGVMQNPRHLVRRRGQEARLRCSPMKGHSHVYWYRQLPEEGLKFMVYLQKENIIDESGMPKERFSAEFPKEGPSILRIQQVVRGDSAAYFCASSPRGRYEQYFGPGTRLTVT.

At least ten counts were recorded for this clonotype. This chain connects TRBV7-2 to TRBJ2-1; 9 nucleotides agree with TRBD2. Germline assignment: CDR1 SGHTA and CDR2 FQGNSA. This CDR3 is built from 15 residues. V dropped 4 bases and J dropped 2; count of bases not matched to a gene: 3. The CDR3 DNA sequence: TGTGCCAGCAGCTCTAGCGGGGTGCCCTACAATGAGCAGTTCTTC. It yields the protein CASSSSGVPYNEQFF.

In its sample, this clonotype was seen a few times. The V call is TRBV29-1, the J call TRBJ1-6; possible D gene TRBD1, 6 bases. V was cut by 6 bases and J by 10 bases, with 16 bases left in between. CDR1 and CDR2 (germline): SQVTM, ANQGSEA. This CDR3 is built from 13 residues. The CDR3 sequence is CSVARDIRSPLHF. The CDR3 nucleotides read TGCAGCGTGGCGCGGGACATCCGATCACCCCTCCACTTT.

The CDR3 reads CATPQDSLSGANVLTF. DNA for the CDR3: TGTGCCACCCCCCAGGACAGCCTCTCTGGGGCCAACGTCCTGACTTTC. The chain employs TRBV5-4 and TRBJ2-6, with D perhaps matching TRBD1 (6 bases). V shed 9 bases and J shed 0 bases, with 16 bases lying between them. Per germline, CDR1 SGHNT and CDR2 YYREEE (reference sequence). The CDR3 is 16 amino acids.

This clonotype has only a few counts. The gene calls are TRBV5-1 and TRBJ2-1; D tentatively reads TRBD1 or TRBD2 (5 bases each). The CDR3 runs 15 residues. CDR1 and CDR2 from the germline V gene are SGHRS and YFSETQ. Trimming pared 0 bases from V and 6 bases from J, leaving 13 bases between. The CDR3 nucleotides are TGCGCCAGCAGCTTGGAATGGGGGAATTCCAATGAGCAGTTCTTC. Translating gives CASSLEWGNSNEQFF.

This clonotype was seen many times. V and J are TRBV5-6 and TRBJ1-1; no clear D gene. There are 15 residues in the CDR3. Germline V lookup: CDR1 SGHDT, CDR2 YYEEEE. With 0 bases removed from V and 4 bases from J, the gap between germline ends came to 13 bases. The DNA for the CDR3 is TGTGCCAGCAGCTTGGCCGTCAGTAGGGCCACTGAAGCTTTCTTT. This codes for CASSLAVSRATEAFF.

This clonotype appeared a few times. The chain uses TRBV5-1 and TRBJ1-1; D is unresolved. Germline V gene lookup returns CDR1 SGHRS and CDR2 YFSETQ. V was pared by 2 bases and J by 2 bases, with 7 bases between. This CDR3 is built from 13 residues. CDR3: CASSFEGNTEAFF. CDR3 in DNA: TGCGCCAGCAGCTTCGAGGGAAACACTGAAGCTTTCTTT.

This clonotype turned up a few times. V is TRBV5-1 and J is TRBJ1-6, with D possibly matching TRBD1 (6 bases). The CDR3 has 15 residues. CDR1 is SGHRS, CDR2 YFSETQ, per germline. V was pared by 4 bases and J by 9 bases, with 17 bases between. The CDR3 coding sequence is TGCGCCAGCAGCGACGGACGGGGGGGCCGTTCACCCCTCCACTTT. Amino acid sequence: CASSDGRGGRSPLHF.

This clonotype was seen a handful of times. The CDR3 sequence: CASSLQGLNSPLHF. The CDR3, as DNA: TGTGCCAGCAGCTTACAGGGATTAAATTCACCCCTCCACTTT. V is TRBV7-9 and J is TRBJ1-6, with TRBD1 as a possible D gene (5 bases). The CDR3 consists of 14 residues. V was cut by 2 bases and J by 7 bases, with 9 bases left in between. The V gene's germline CDR1 is SEHNR and CDR2 FQNEAQ (reference sequence).

This clonotype showed up just a few times. The V and J genes are TRBV30 and TRBJ1-2, with D unresolved. CDR1 is GTSNPN and CDR2 is SVGIG in the germline V gene (reference sequence). Trimming shortened V by 2 bases and J by 7 bases, and 11 bases separated the two germline ends. CDR3 length: 12 amino acids. The CDR3 bases are TGTGCCTGGAGTTCCTCTATCGGTGGCTACACCTTC. Translation: CAWSSSIGGYTF.

This clonotype showed up many times. V and J are TRBV6-6 and TRBJ2-3, with D unclear. The CDR3 contains 14 residues. The ends were cut back, 2 bases at V and 4 bases at J, with 10 bases in the middle. Germline V gene sequence: CDR1 MNHNY, CDR2 SVGAGI (reference sequence). DNA of the CDR3: TGTGCCAGCAGTTACACGCAGTTTGCAGATACGCAGTATTTT. Translation: CASSYTQFADTQYF.

The chain has TRBV6-5 and TRBJ1-4; possibly TRBD1 for D (5 bases). The CDR3 has 17 amino acids. CDR1 and CDR2 from the germline V gene are MNHEY and SVGAGI. Trimming stripped 6 bases from V and 3 bases from J, with 20 bases between. CDR3 sequence reads: CASRPLRGVGANEKLFF. The CDR3 nucleotides read TGTGCCAGCAGGCCGCTCCGGGGTGTGGGGGCTAATGAAAAACTGTTTTTT.

The chain recombines TRBV4-1 with TRBJ2-1, with 16 bases that match TRBD2. V shed 5 bases and J 7 bases; nucleotides not matched to a gene: 8. Germline V lookup: CDR1 MGHRA, CDR2 YSYEKL. CDR3 length: 17 residues. CDR3 sequence (DNA): TGCGCCAGCAGCTTACAGGTGGGACTAGCGGGGGGGAATGAGCAGTTCTTC. Its translation is CASSLQVGLAGGNEQFF.